This T cell receptor (beta chain) was sequenced for a study of cytomegalovirus exposure and HLA in healthy donors. Study-level results: As a later analysis showed, several of the most significant clusters appeared to be linked to common viral pathogens.

Germline V gene lookup returns CDR1 LNHDA and CDR2 SQIVND (reference sequence). The CDR3 loop spans 14 amino acids. V was cut by 3 bases and J by 0 bases, with 8 bases left in between. PCR was performed using 60 Vbeta and 13 Jbeta primers. Method: immunoSEQ multiplex PCR; TCRdb's copy keeps in-frame clones and lacks some. The profile shows about 82,000 clones, 70% to 80% of them singletons. As regards this clone: As yet, its antigen is unknown.

V gene TRBV19 combines with J gene TRBJ1-1; tentatively, D is TRBD1 (6 bases). This TCR derives from a human donor in good health. Sequenced input: PBMCs. The CDR3 nucleotides are TGTGCCAGTAGTATGGCAGGGGTGAACACTGAAGCTTTCTTT. The encoded protein is CASSMAGVNTEAFF.